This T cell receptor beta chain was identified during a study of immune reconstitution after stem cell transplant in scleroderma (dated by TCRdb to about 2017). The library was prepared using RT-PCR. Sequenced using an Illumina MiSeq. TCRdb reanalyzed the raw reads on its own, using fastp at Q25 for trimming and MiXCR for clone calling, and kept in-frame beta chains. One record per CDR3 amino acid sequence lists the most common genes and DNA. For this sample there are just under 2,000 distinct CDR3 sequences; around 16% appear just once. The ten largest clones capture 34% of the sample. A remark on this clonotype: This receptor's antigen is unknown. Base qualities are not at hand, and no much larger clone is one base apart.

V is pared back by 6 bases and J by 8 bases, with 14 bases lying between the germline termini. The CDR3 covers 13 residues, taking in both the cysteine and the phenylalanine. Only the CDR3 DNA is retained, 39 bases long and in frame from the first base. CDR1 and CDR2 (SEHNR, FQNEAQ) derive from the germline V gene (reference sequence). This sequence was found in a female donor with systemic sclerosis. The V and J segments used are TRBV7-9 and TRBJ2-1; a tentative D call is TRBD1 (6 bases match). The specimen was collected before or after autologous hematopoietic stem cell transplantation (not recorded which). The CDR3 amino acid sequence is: CASRPDRYDEQFF. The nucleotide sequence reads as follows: TGTGCCAGCAGACCAGACAGGTACGATGAGCAGTTCTTC.